This T cell receptor (beta chain) was recovered during a study of regulatory T cells in long-lasting Graves disease. Overall study context: Antithyroid drug exposure in newly diagnosed Graves' patients had lasted under 3 months.

Time point denoted: newly diagnosed GD, antithyroid drugs for less than 3 months. Following extraction of RNA from PBMCs, that RNA was used to make the TCR library. As to this clonotype: Only one base separates this from a far larger clonotype, so it likely reflects a read error.

The CDR3 is 12 amino acids. V was pared by 5 bases and J by 4 bases, with 8 bases between. The germline gives CDR1 MDHEN, CDR2 SYDVKM. iRepertoire HTBI primers and Arm-PCR of CDR3 regions built TCR beta libraries. TCRdb passed the multiplex PCR reads through MiXCR, listing each CDR3 protein once. The table shows roughly 380,000 distinct CDR3 sequences, with 15% to 18% occurring only once. The gene calls are TRBV28 and TRBJ1-2, with D possibly matching TRBD1 (6 bases). Here the sequenced sample was peripheral blood mononuclear cells (PBMCs), taken at new diagnosis, from a patient treated with antithyroid drugs. The source of this sequence is a female donor with Graves disease. CDR3 nucleotides: TGTGCCAGCAGTACAGGGACCTATGGCTACACCTTC. Its translation: CASSTGTYGYTF.